The source of this T cell receptor (beta chain) is a study of technical replicates of blood from four donors. Generated by immunoSEQ multiplex PCR, the TCRdb table keeps only in-frame clones and is missing some. The repertoire holds almost 70,000 clones, with approximately 90% as singletons. The CDR3 runs to 14 residues. V lost 5 bases and J lost 3; bases outside the gene matches: 2. The germline gives CDR1 MNHEY, CDR2 SMNVEV (reference sequence). The source of this sequence is a human donor in good health. Material: T cells isolated from PBMCs. V usage is TRBV27 and J usage is TRBJ1-3, with 9 nucleotides matching TRBD1. CDR3 DNA: TGTGCCAGCAGTAGGACAGGGGTTGGAAACACCATATATTTT. Its translation: CASSRTGVGNTIYF.